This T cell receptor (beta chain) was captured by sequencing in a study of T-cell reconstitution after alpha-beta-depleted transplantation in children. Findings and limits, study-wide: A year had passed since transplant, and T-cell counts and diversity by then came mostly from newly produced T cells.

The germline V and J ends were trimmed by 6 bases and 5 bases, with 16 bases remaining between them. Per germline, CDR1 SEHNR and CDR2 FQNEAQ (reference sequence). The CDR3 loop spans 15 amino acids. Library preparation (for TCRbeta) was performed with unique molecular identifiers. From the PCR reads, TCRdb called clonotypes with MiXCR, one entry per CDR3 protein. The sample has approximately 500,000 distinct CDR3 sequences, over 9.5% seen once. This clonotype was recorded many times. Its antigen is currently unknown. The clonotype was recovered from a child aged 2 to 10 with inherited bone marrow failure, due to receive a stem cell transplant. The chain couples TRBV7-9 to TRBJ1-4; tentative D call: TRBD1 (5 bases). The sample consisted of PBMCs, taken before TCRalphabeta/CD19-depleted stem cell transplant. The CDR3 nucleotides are TGTGCCAGCAGTGCCCTGGGACTGGGGAATGAAAAACTGTTTTTT. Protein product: CASSALGLGNEKLFF.